Listed below are T cell receptor beta chains from one sample, sequenced in a study of blood T cell repertoires in COVID-19. Libraries were prepared by immunoSEQ multiplex PCR; TCRdb keeps only in-frame clonotypes and omits some of them. Of about 200,000 clones in the sample, roughly four fifths were seen once. Specimen: peripheral blood. These receptor sequences come from a woman in her 40s with acute or convalescent COVID-19. Each CDR3 is given with its conserved first and last residue. A D gene is named only where the DNA matches it firmly. Not all rows give a size; the values are once, few, many and, for expanded clones, a class.

clone_size	v_call	d_call	j_call	cdr3_aa	cdr3_nt
-	TRBV5-1	TRBD2	TRBJ2-7	CASSLTSGSYEQYF	TGCGCCAGCAGCCTGACTAGCGGGAGTTACGAGCAGTACTTC
-	TRBV7-2	-	TRBJ1-4	CASSLAPAVENEKLFF	TGTGCCAGCAGCTTAGCCCCAGCGGTGGAGAATGAAAAACTGTTTTTT
few	TRBV4-1	-	TRBJ2-1	CASSRGTNEQFF	TGCGCCAGCAGCCGTGGGACTAATGAGCAGTTCTTC
-	TRBV4-3	-	TRBJ2-1	CASSQDGFPYNEQFF	TGCGCCAGCAGCCAAGACGGTTTCCCCTACAATGAGCAGTTCTTC
-	TRBV28	TRBD2	TRBJ2-7	CASSLGTSGVLRQYF	TGTGCCAGCAGTTTAGGGACTAGCGGCGTCCTACGGCAGTACTTC
-	TRBV29-1	-	TRBJ2-7	CSVEDGRGFYEQYF	TGCAGCGTTGAAGATGGTAGGGGTTTTTACGAGCAGTACTTC
-	TRBV12-5	-	TRBJ2-2	CASGFSTGELFF	TGTGCTAGTGGTTTCAGCACCGGGGAGCTGTTTTTT
-	TRBV3-1/TRBV3-2	-	TRBJ2-7	CASSRGDYEQYF	TGTGCCAGCAGCCGCGGGGACTACGAGCAGTACTTC
few	TRBV4-1	TRBD2	TRBJ2-1	CASSPTSASGNEQFF	TGCGCCAGCAGCCCGACTAGCGCCAGTGGGAATGAGCAGTTCTTC
-	TRBV6-5	-	TRBJ2-4	CASRPRLVENIQYF	TGTGCCAGCAGGCCCCGACTAGTCGAAAACATTCAGTACTTC
few	TRBV12-3/TRBV12-4	-	TRBJ2-5	CASSLGIGETQYF	TGTGCCAGCAGTTTAGGTATCGGGGAGACCCAGTACTTC
-	TRBV12-1	-	TRBJ2-1	CASSFALGSPSGKKWSYNEQFF	-
-	TRBV6-1	-	TRBJ1-6	CASSGAMVRLGSPLHF	TGTGCCAGCAGTGGGGCAATGGTCAGGTTGGGTTCACCCCTCCACTTT
-	TRBV3-1/TRBV3-2	-	TRBJ2-7	CASSPTPPGTYEQYF	TGTGCCAGCAGTCCGACACCCCCAGGGACCTACGAGCAGTACTTC
-	TRBV19	TRBD1	TRBJ1-1	CASSSGTGNTEAFF	TGTGCCAGTAGTTCCGGGACAGGGAACACTGAAGCTTTCTTT
-	TRBV6-5	-	TRBJ2-7	CASRPGTAGTEQYF	TGTGCCAGCAGACCCGGGACTGCCGGTACCGAGCAGTACTTC
-	TRBV29-1	TRBD2	TRBJ2-7	CSVDGPSGSSYEQYF	TGCAGCGTTGACGGGCCTAGCGGGAGTTCGTACGAGCAGTACTTC
-	TRBV9	TRBD2	TRBJ2-3	CASSVSGRGTDTQYF	TGTGCCAGCAGCGTCTCCGGGAGGGGCACAGATACGCAGTATTTT
-	TRBV7-9	TRBD2	TRBJ2-1	CASSRLAGASPYNEQFF	TGTGCCAGCAGCCGACTAGCGGGAGCCTCTCCCTACAATGAGCAGTTCTTC
-	TRBV18	-	TRBJ1-6	CASSHTENSPLHF	TGTGCCAGCTCACACACAGAAAATTCACCCCTCCACTTT